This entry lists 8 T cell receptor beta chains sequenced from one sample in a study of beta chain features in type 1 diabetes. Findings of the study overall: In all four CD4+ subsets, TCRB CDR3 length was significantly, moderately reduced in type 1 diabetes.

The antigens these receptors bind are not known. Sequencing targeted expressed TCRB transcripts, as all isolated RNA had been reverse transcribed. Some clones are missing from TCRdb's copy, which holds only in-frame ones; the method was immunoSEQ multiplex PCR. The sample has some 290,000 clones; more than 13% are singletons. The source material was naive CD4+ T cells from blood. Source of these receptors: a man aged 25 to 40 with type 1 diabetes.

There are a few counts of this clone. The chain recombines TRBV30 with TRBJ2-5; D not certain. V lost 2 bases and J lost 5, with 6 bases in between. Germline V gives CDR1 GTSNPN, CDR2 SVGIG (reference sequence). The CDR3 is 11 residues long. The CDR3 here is CAWSRLETQYF. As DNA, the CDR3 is TGTGCCTGGAGTCGACTGGAGACCCAGTACTTC.

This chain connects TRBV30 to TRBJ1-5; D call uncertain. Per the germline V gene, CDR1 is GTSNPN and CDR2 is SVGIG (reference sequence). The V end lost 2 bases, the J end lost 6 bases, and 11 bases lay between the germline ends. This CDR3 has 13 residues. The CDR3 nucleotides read TGTGCCTGGAGTTCGATTTCGGGTCAGCCCCAGCATTTT. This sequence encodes CAWSSISGQPQHF.

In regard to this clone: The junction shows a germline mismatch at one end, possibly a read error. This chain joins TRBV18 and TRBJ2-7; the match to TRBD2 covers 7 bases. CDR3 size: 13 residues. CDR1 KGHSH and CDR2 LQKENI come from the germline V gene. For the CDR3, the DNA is TGTGCCAGCTCGCCACCGGGAGCGGGGGAGCAGTACTTC. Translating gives CASSPPGAGEQYF.

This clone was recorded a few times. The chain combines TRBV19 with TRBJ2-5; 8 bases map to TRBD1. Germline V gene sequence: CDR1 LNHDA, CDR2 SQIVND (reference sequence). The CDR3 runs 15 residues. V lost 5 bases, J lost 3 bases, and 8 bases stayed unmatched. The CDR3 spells CASSFRGQGKETQYF. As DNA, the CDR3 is TGTGCCAGTAGTTTCCGCGGACAGGGCAAAGAGACCCAGTACTTC.

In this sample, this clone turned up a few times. CDR3 nucleotide sequence: TGTGCCAGCTCACCAGTAGCGGGAGTGTTTACAGATACGCAGTATTTT. It specifies CASSPVAGVFTDTQYF. The genes are TRBV18 and TRBJ2-3; 9 bases are shared with TRBD2. With V trimmed by 2 bases and J by 3 bases, 6 bases remained unmatched. CDR3 size: 16 residues. Germline V gives CDR1 KGHSH, CDR2 LQKENI.

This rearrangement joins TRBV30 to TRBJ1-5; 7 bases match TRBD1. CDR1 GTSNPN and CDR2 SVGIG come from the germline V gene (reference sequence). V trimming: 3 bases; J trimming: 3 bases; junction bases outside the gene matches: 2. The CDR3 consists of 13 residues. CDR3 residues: CAWRGQNNQPQHF. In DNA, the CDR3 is TGTGCCTGGAGGGGACAGAACAATCAGCCCCAGCATTTT.

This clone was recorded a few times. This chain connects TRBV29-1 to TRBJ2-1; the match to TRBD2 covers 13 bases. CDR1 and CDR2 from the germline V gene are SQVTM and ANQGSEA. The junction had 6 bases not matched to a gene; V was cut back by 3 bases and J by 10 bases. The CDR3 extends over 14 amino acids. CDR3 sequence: CSVDGLAGVEEQFF. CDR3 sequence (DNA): TGCAGCGTTGACGGACTAGCGGGAGTGGAGGAGCAGTTCTTC.

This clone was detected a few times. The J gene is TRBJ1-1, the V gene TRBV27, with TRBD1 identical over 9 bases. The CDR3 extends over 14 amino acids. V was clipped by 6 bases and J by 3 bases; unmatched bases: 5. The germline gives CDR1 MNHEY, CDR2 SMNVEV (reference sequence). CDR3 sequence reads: CASRRDREDTEAFF. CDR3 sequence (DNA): TGTGCCAGCAGAAGGGACAGGGAGGACACTGAAGCTTTCTTT.